A selection of T cell receptor beta chains follows, all from one sample in a study of CD8+CD57+ T cells in acquired aplastic anemia. Via MiXCR, TCRdb re-called the reads, giving one row per CDR3 protein. The table lists around 500,000 distinct CDR3 sequences, less than 35% of them singletons. Material for sequencing was sorted CD4+, CD8+, or CD8+CD57+ T cells (not recorded which) from PBMCs. All receptors come from a human donor with aplastic anemia. Both conserved end residues are part of each CDR3. The D gene is left open where the match is weak. The listing skips clone size in some rows; elsewhere it reads once, few, many or a size class.

cdr3_length	v_call	j_call	clone_size	d_call	cdr3_nt	cdr3_aa
15	TRBV7-2	TRBJ1-3	.	.	TGTGCCAGCAGCCCCCACGGGATGGCTGGAAACACCATATATTTT	CASSPHGMAGNTIYF
13	TRBV12-3/TRBV12-4	TRBJ2-5	.	.	TGTGCCAGCAGAGCGACCCTTGTGGAGACCCAGTACTTC	CASRATLVETQYF
13	TRBV2	TRBJ2-5	.	.	TGTGCCAGCAATACAGGGTACCAAGAGACCCAGTACTTC	CASNTGYQETQYF
14	TRBV19	TRBJ2-3	few	TRBD2	TGTGCCAGTAGTCGGGCGGGAGCTAAAGATACGCAGTATTTT	CASSRAGAKDTQYF
15	TRBV12-3/TRBV12-4	TRBJ1-2	few	TRBD1	TGTGCCAGCAGGGTGGGGAGGACAGGGCTTTATGGCTACACCTTC	CASRVGRTGLYGYTF
15	TRBV5-1	TRBJ2-5	.	TRBD1	TGCGCCAGCAGCCAAGGACAGGGGGGGTGGGAGACCCAGTACTTC	CASSQGQGGWETQYF
13	TRBV5-4	TRBJ2-7	few	.	TGTGCCAGCAGCGGCGGGTCCAACTACGAGCAGTACTTC	CASSGGSNYEQYF
13	TRBV9	TRBJ2-1	.	.	TGTGCCAGCAGCGTAGCTCTCGGCGATGAGCAGTTCTTC	CASSVALGDEQFF
14	TRBV7-9	TRBJ1-2	many	.	TGTGCCAGCAGCTCGGGACGAAACGTGTATGGCTACACCTTC	CASSSGRNVYGYTF
13	TRBV15	TRBJ1-5	few	.	TGTGCCACCAGGAAGGGTGGTAATCAGCCCCAGCATTTT	CATRKGGNQPQHF
14	TRBV6-1	TRBJ1-1	few	TRBD1	TGTGCCAGCAGAACACAGGGGATGAACACTGAAGCTTTCTTT	CASRTQGMNTEAFF
16	TRBV19	TRBJ1-5	many	.	TGTGCCAGTAGAGCGGTGCGGCAGGGTAGCAATCAGCCCCAGCATTTT	CASRAVRQGSNQPQHF
13	TRBV20-1	TRBJ2-5	many	.	TGCAGTGCTAGGCGAGATGCCCAGGAGACCCAGTACTTC	CSARRDAQETQYF
14	TRBV7-7	TRBJ2-1	many	.	TGTGCTAGCAGCTTAGGCCTCCCCGGGGATGAGCAGTTCTTC	CASSLGLPGDEQFF
15	TRBV14	TRBJ2-1	.	TRBD2	TGTGCCAGCAGCCCACGGCCTGGGAGGGACAATGAGCAGTTCTTC	CASSPRPGRDNEQFF
15	TRBV12-3/TRBV12-4	TRBJ2-1	few	.	TGTGCCAGCAGTTTAGGCGGCACCGATAGCGATGAGCAGTTCTTC	CASSLGGTDSDEQFF
15	TRBV24-1	TRBJ2-7	.	TRBD1	TGTGCCAGCTCAGGACAGGGGGGCGTTCTGGACGAGCAGTACTTC	CASSGQGGVLDEQYF
15	TRBV5-1	TRBJ2-6	.	.	TGCGCCAGCAGATTGGGGTTCTCTGGGGCCAACGTCCTGACTTTC	CASRLGFSGANVLTF
15	TRBV30	TRBJ1-6	.	.	TGTGCCTGGGGTGAGCGGGGGGCCCGTAATTCACCCCTCCACTTT	CAWGERGARNSPLHF
14	TRBV7-9	TRBJ1-2	many	.	TGTGCCAGCAGCGCCGCCCAGAGTAACTATGGCTACACCTTC	CASSAAQSNYGYTF
16	TRBV11-2	TRBJ2-3	.	.	TGTGCCAGCAAGGTAGAGGCAAGAAGGTACACAGATACGCAGTATTTT	CASKVEARRYTDTQYF
15	TRBV19	TRBJ1-2	.	TRBD1	TGTGCCAGTAGTATTAAGGGGACAGCTAACTATGGCTACACCTTC	CASSIKGTANYGYTF